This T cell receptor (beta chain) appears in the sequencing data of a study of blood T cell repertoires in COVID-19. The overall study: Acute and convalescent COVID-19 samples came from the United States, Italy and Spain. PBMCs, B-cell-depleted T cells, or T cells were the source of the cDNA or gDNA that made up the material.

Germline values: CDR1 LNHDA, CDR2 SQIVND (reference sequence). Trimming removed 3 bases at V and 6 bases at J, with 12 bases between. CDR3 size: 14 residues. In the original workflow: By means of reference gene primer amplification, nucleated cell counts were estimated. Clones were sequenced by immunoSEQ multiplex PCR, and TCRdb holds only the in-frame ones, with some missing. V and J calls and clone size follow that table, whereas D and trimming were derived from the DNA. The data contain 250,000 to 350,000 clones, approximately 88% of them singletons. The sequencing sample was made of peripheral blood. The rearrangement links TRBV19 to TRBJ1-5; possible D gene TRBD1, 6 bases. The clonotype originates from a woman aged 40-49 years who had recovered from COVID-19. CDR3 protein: CASSIGWGPQPQHF. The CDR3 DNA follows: TGTGCCAGTAGTATCGGGTGGGGGCCTCAGCCCCAGCATTTT.